This T cell receptor beta chain came from a study of blood T cell repertoires in COVID-19. The wider study: Donors in the United States, Italy and Spain gave samples during acute or convalescent COVID-19. PBMCs, B-cell-depleted T cells, or T cells provided the cDNA or gDNA that made up the material.

Per the original data handling: Nucleated cell counts were estimated from reference gene primer amplification. Measured with immunoSEQ multiplex PCR; TCRdb has only the in-frame clones, and not every one. The DNA was the basis for D and trimming; V, J and clone size are from that table. The repertoire holds around 130,000 clones, with roughly 90% as singletons. The germline V gene encodes CDR1 SGHDT and CDR2 YYEEEE. This CDR3 contains 16 residues. J lost 1 base, V lost 4 bases, and 4 bases had no gene match. Sequencing used peripheral blood. This TCR was recovered from a man aged 65 to 79 with active COVID-19. The J gene is TRBJ2-3, the V gene TRBV5-6, with 12 bases that match TRBD2. CDR3 amino acids: CASSARLAGGTDTQYF. Here the CDR3 DNA reads TGTGCCAGCAGCGCCCGACTAGCGGGAGGCACAGATACGCAGTATTTT.